The 15 T cell receptor beta chains presented below share a single source sample, sequenced in a study of cytomegalovirus exposure and HLA in healthy donors. This PCR relied on a set of 60 Vbeta primers and 13 Jbeta primers. TCRdb's copy holds only in-frame clones and misses some; the assay was immunoSEQ multiplex PCR. Reported are over 75,000 clones; the ten largest clones contain 0.58%. The source material was PBMCs. The receptors stem from a man aged 50-59 years in good health and CMV-seronegative.

The gene calls are TRBV6-5 and TRBJ1-1; 7 bases fit TRBD1. The CDR3 contains 16 residues. Looked up from germline, CDR1 is MNHEY and CDR2 is SVGAGI. With 1 base clipped from V and 1 base from J, the junction kept 6 bases outside the gene matches. CDR3: CASSYWSGQENTEAFF. The CDR3 coding sequence is TGTGCCAGCAGTTACTGGTCCGGACAGGAGAACACTGAAGCTTTCTTT.

The J gene is TRBJ1-1, the V gene TRBV6-5; D might be TRBD1 (5 bases). V lost 5 bases to trimming and J lost 1 base, with 8 bases between them. CDR3 length: 13 amino acids. The germline V gene encodes CDR1 MNHEY and CDR2 SVGAGI. The CDR3 DNA follows: TGTGCCAGCAGTCTACAGGCGAACACTGAAGCTTTCTTT. It codes for CASSLQANTEAFF.

DNA for the CDR3: TGTGCCAGCAGCTTTGGGACTAGCGGTTACAATGAGCAGTTCTTC. The encoded protein is CASSFGTSGYNEQFF. The chain links TRBV7-3 to TRBJ2-1; 11 bases fit TRBD2. The CDR3 consists of 15 residues. CDR1 SGHTA and CDR2 FQGTGA come from the germline V gene. With V trimmed by 3 bases and J by 4 bases, 2 bases remained unmatched.

This chain uses TRBV7-9 with TRBJ2-7, with TRBD1 matching 8 bases. After removal of 5 bases from V and 4 bases from J, the junction contained 10 bases not matched to a gene. The CDR3 is 15 amino acids. Germline V gene data show CDR1 as SEHNR and CDR2 as FQNEAQ (reference sequence). In DNA form, the CDR3 reads TGTGCCAGCAGCCAATCCATGGACAGGGTTTACGAGCAGTACTTC. Translating gives CASSQSMDRVYEQYF.

V gene TRBV27 combines with J gene TRBJ1-2, with 8 bases lining up with TRBD1. Germline assignment: CDR1 MNHEY and CDR2 SMNVEV (reference sequence). The CDR3 spans 17 residues. Trimming at V came to 4 bases and at J to 0 bases, leaving 10 bases not matched to a gene. In nucleotides, the CDR3 is TGTGCCAGCAGTTCTCTTGGACAGGGCACCTCTAACTATGGCTACACCTTC. Protein sequence: CASSSLGQGTSNYGYTF.

V usage is TRBV27 and J usage is TRBJ2-5; tentative D call: TRBD1 (5 bases). There are 15 residues in the CDR3. V was clipped by 4 bases and J by 1 base, with 13 bases between them. Germline assignment: CDR1 MNHEY and CDR2 SMNVEV (reference sequence). This chain's CDR3 is CASSSAGFFQETQYF. As DNA, the CDR3 is TGTGCCAGCAGTTCGGCAGGGTTCTTCCAAGAGACCCAGTACTTC.

The chain has TRBV5-8 and TRBJ1-1; D uncertain. The germline V gene encodes CDR1 SGHTS and CDR2 YDEGEE. Trimming took off 0 bases at V and 1 base at J, with 10 bases between the two ends. The CDR3 sequence is 15 residues long. This CDR3 reads CASSLGLLPNTEAFF. CDR3 sequence (DNA): TGTGCCAGCAGCTTGGGACTCCTTCCGAACACTGAAGCTTTCTTT. Filled out from reference TRBV5-8 and TRBJ1-1, the complete variable domain reads EAGVTQSPTHLIKTRGQQATLRCSPISGHTSVYWYQQALGLGLQFLLWYDEGEERNRGNFPPRFSGRQFPNYSSELNVNALELEDSALYLCASSLGLLPNTEAFFGQGTRLTVV.

The rearrangement links TRBV7-2 to TRBJ2-7; D is ambiguous. The CDR3 totals 16 residues. Germline V gene data show CDR1 as SGHTA and CDR2 as FQGNSA. With 2 bases removed from V and 3 bases from J, the gap between germline ends came to 17 bases. CDR3 DNA sequence: TGTGCCAGCAGCTTAATCCCCCACGCCAGGTTCTACGAGCAGTACTTC. This gives the protein CASSLIPHARFYEQYF. The full variable domain, with the rest looked up from reference TRBV7-2 and TRBJ2-7, is GAGVSQSPSNKVTEKGKDVELRCDPISGHTALYWYRQSLGQGLEFLIYFQGNSAPDKSGLPSDRFSAERTGGSVSTLTIQRTQQEDSAVYLCASSLIPHARFYEQYFGPGTRLTVT.

J is TRBJ1-5 and V is TRBV4-1; 10 nucleotides line up with TRBD1. The CDR3 is 15 amino acids. The trim removed 4 bases at V and 4 bases at J, leaving 4 bases unmatched. Germline values: CDR1 MGHRA, CDR2 YSYEKL. The DNA for the CDR3 is TGCGCCAGCAGCCGGGGACAGGGGCCAAATCAGCCCCAGCATTTT. This gives the protein CASSRGQGPNQPQHF.

V and J are TRBV18 and TRBJ2-7; tentatively, D is TRBD1 (6 bases). In germline, CDR1 is KGHSH, CDR2 LQKENI. V lost 2 bases and J lost 3, with 11 bases in between. This CDR3 is 14 amino acids long. The CDR3 region is CASSPVHRDYEQYF. The CDR3 DNA sequence: TGTGCCAGCTCACCAGTCCACAGGGACTACGAGCAGTACTTC.

The genes are TRBV19 and TRBJ1-5, with D perhaps TRBD1 (6 bases). The CDR3 loop spans 15 amino acids. Per germline, CDR1 LNHDA and CDR2 SQIVND (reference sequence). Trimming took off 3 bases at V and 7 bases at J, with 16 bases between the two ends. CDR3 protein: CASSIQGYPDQPQHF. In DNA, the CDR3 is TGTGCCAGTAGTATCCAGGGGTACCCTGACCAGCCCCAGCATTTT.

The chain has TRBV7-2 and TRBJ1-6, with unresolved D. Germline V gene data show CDR1 as SGHTA and CDR2 as FQGNSA. This CDR3 comprises 17 residues. Trimming stripped 0 bases from V and 0 bases from J, with 9 bases between. In DNA form, the CDR3 reads TGTGCCAGCAGCTTAGCGGCGCGGAGCTCCTATAATTCACCCCTCCACTTT. Its protein is CASSLAARSSYNSPLHF.

V and J are TRBV6-5 and TRBJ2-7; D might be TRBD1 (8 bases). With 5 bases removed from V and 2 bases from J, the gap between germline ends came to 13 bases. The CDR3 loop spans 14 amino acids. CDR1 MNHEY and CDR2 SVGAGI come from the germline V gene. Written as DNA, the CDR3 is TGTGCCAGCAGTGTACAGGGGGGGGCCTACGAGCAGTACTTC. Translated: CASSVQGGAYEQYF.

The chain employs TRBV28 and TRBJ1-5; unclear D gene. V was clipped by 3 bases and J by 14 bases, with 17 bases between them. Looked up from germline, CDR1 is MDHEN and CDR2 is SYDVKM. The CDR3 sequence is 13 residues long. As DNA, the CDR3 is TGTGCCAGCAGTTTGAGGGTTCGGGTAAGGGAGCATTTT. Translating it yields CASSLRVRVREHF. Full variable domain (missing parts from reference TRBV28 and TRBJ1-5): DVKVTQSSRYLVKRTGEKVFLECVQDMDHENMFWYRQDPGLGLRLIYFSYDVKMKEKGDIPEGYSVSREKKERFSLILESASTNQTSMYLCASSLRVRVREHFGDGTRLSIL.

The chain joins TRBV29-1 to TRBJ1-1, with no clear D. The germline gives CDR1 SQVTM, CDR2 ANQGSEA. This CDR3 comprises 12 residues. V was cut by 7 bases and J by 4 bases, with 13 bases left in between. Written as DNA, the CDR3 is TGCAGCGCTACCAGCGGACTCACTGAAGCTTTCTTT. It translates to CSATSGLTEAFF.